This T cell receptor beta chain was documented in a study of control samples from healthy donors and cancer patients. CDR3 length equals 13 residues. Germline V lookup: CDR1 MDHEN, CDR2 SYDVKM. V dropped 5 bases and J dropped 8; count of bases not matched to a gene: 8. Profiling relied on immunoSEQ multiplex PCR, and the TCRdb table lists in-frame clones only, not all of them. Its table records about 190,000 clones. The specimen was blood. The TCR originated in a woman aged 30 to 39 in good health. The chain links TRBV28 to TRBJ1-2, with TRBD1 matching over 7 bases. The DNA of the CDR3 is TGTGCCAGCAGTGATACAGGGGTTGAAGGCTACACCTTC. Amino acids: CASSDTGVEGYTF.